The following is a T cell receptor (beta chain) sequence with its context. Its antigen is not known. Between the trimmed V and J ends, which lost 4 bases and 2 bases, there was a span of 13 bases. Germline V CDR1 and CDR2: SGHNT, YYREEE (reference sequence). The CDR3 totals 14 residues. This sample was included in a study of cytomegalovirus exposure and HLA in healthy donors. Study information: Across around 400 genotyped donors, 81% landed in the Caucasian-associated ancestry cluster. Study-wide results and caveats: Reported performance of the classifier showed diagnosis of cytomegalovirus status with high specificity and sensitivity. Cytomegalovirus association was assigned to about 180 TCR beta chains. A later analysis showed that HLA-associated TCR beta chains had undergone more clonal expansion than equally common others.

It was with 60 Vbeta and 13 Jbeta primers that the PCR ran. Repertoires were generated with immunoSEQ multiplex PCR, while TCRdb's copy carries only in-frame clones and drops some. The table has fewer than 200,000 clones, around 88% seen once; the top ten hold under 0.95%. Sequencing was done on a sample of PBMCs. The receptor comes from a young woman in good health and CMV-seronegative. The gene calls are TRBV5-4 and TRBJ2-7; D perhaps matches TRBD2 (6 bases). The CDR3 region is CASSRDAGTYEQYF. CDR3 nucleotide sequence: TGTGCCAGCAGCCGCGATGCGGGAACCTACGAGCAGTACTTC.